This T cell receptor (beta chain) was retrieved from a study of blood T cell repertoires in COVID-19. For the study at large: PBMCs, B-cell-depleted T cells, or T cells were the source of the cDNA or gDNA that made up the material.

In this sample, this clone turned up a few times. Germline V gene data show CDR1 as DFQATT and CDR2 as SNEGSKA (reference sequence). V was clipped by 1 base and J by 1 base, with 2 bases between them. The CDR3 sequence is 11 residues long. Profiled with immunoSEQ multiplex PCR; TCRdb holds only in-frame clones, not every one. The repertoire holds around 130,000 clones, with around 89% as singletons. The sample taken for sequencing was peripheral blood. The source of this sequence is a man aged 45-65 years with active or convalescent COVID-19. This sequence joins TRBV20-1 and TRBJ2-7; D call uncertain. The CDR3 coding sequence is TGCAGTGCTAGAGTATCCTACGAGCAGTACTTC. Residues: CSARVSYEQYF.